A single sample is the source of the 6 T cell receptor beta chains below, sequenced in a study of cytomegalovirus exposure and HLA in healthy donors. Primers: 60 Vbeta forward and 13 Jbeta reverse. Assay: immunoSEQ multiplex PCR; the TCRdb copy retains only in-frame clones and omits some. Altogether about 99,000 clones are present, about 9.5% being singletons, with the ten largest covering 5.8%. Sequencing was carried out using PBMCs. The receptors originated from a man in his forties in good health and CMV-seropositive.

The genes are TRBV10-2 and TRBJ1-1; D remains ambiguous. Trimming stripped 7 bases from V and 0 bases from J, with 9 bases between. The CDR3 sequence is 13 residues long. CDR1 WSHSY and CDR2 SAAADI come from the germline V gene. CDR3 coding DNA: TGCGCCAGCAATGTTGGGCTGAACACTGAAGCTTTCTTT. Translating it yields CASNVGLNTEAFF.

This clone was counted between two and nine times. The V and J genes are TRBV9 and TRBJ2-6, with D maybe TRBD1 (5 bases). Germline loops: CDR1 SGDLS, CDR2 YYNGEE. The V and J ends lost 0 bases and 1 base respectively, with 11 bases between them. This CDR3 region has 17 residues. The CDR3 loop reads CASSVDFRVSGANVLTF. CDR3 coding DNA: TGTGCCAGCAGCGTAGATTTCAGGGTATCTGGGGCCAACGTCCTGACTTTC. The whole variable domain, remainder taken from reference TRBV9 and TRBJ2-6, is DSGVTQTPKHLITATGQRVTLRCSPRSGDLSVYWYQQSLDQGLQFLIQYYNGEERAKGNILERFSAQQFPDLHSELNLSSLELGDSALYFCASSVDFRVSGANVLTFGAGSRLTVL.

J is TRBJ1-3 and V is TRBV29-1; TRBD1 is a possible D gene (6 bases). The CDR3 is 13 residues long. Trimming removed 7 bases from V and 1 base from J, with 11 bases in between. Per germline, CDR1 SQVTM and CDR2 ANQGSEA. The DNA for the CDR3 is TGCAGCGCCACCACAGGGTCTGGAAACACCATATATTTT. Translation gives CSATTGSGNTIYF.

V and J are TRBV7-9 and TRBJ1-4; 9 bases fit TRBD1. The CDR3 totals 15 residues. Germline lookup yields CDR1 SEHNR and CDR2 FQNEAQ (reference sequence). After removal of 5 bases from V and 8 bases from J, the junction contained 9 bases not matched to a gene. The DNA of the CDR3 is TGTGCCAGCAGCCCTAGAGGGACAGGGTACGAAAAACTGTTTTTT. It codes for CASSPRGTGYEKLFF.

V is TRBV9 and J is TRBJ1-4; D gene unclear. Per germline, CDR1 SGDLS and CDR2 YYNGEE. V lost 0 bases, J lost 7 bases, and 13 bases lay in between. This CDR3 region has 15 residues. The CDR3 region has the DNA TGTGCCAGCAGCGTAGAAGCAGGAATTACTGAAAAACTGTTTTTT. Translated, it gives CASSVEAGITEKLFF.

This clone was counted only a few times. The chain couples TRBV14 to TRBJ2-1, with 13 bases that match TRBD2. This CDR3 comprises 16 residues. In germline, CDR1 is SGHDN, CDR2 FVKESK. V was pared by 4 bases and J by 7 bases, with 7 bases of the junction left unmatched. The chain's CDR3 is CASSRQLAGGKNEQFF. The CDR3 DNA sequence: TGTGCCAGCAGCCGCCAACTAGCGGGAGGGAAAAATGAGCAGTTCTTC. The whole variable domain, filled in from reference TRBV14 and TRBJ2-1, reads EAGVTQFPSHSVIEKGQTVTLRCDPISGHDNLYWYRRVMGKEIKFLLHFVKESKQDESGMPNNRFLAERTGGTYSTLKVQPAELEDSGVYFCASSRQLAGGKNEQFFGPGTRLTVL.